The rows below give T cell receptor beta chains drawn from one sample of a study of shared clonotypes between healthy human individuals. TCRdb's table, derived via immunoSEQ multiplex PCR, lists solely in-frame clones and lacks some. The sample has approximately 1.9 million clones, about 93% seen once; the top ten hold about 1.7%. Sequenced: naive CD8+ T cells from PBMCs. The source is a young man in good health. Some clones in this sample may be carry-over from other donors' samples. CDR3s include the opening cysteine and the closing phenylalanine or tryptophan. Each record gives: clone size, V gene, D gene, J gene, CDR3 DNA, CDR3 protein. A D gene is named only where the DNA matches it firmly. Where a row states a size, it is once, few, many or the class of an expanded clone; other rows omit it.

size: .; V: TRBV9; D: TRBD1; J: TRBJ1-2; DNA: TGTGCCAGCAAAGAACAGGGGGGCTATGGCTACACCTTC; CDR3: CASKEQGGYGYTF
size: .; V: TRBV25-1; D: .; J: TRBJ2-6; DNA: TGTGCCAGCAGTGGCAAGGTCAACGTCCTGACTTTC; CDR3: CASSGKVNVLTF
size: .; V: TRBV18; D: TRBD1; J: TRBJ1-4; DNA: TGTGCCAGCTCACTGGTTTGGGGACAGCCTAATGAAAAACTGTTTTTT; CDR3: CASSLVWGQPNEKLFF
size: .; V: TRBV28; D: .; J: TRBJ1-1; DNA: TGTGCCAGCAGTTTCGGGGAAGCTTTCTTT; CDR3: CASSFGEAFF
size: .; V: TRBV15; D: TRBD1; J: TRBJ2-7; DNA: TGTGCCACCAGCAGACCCCCGACAGGGGCCAGCTCCTACGAGCAGTACTTC; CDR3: CATSRPPTGASSYEQYF
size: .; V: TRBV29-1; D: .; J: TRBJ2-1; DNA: TGCAGCCCCTACTTGGGCTCCTACAATGAGCAGTTCTTC; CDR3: CSPYLGSYNEQFF
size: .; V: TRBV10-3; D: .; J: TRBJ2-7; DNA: TGTGCCATCAGTGTCCAGGACCGAAGCTCCTACGAGCAGTACTTC; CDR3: CAISVQDRSSYEQYF
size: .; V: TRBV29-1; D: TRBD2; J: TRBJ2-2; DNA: TGCAGCGTTAAAACGGCTAGCGGTGCCGGGGAGCTGTTTTTT; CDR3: CSVKTASGAGELFF
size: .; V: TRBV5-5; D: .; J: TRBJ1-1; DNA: TGTGCCAGCAGCTTAACGGCCACTGAAGCTTTCTTT; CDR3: CASSLTATEAFF
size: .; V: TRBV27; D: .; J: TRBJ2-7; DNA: TGTGCCAGCAGTCCCCGGGGGGCCCACGAGCAGTACTTC; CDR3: CASSPRGAHEQYF
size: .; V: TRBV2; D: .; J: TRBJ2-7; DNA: TGTGCCAGCAGTCTCGGCCCGCAGGAGGGCTACGAGCAGTACTTC; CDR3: CASSLGPQEGYEQYF
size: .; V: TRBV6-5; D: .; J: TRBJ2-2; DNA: TGTGCCAGCAGTTACAGCCCGAGGGTTCTCGGGGAGCTGTTTTTT; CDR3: CASSYSPRVLGELFF
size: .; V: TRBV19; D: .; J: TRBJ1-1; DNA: TGTGCCAGTAGTGCAAACAGCGAGAACACTGAAGCTTTCTTT; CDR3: CASSANSENTEAFF
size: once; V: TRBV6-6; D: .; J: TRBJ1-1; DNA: TGTGCCAGCCGGACGGAGTACAACACTGAAGCTTTCTTT; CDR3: CASRTEYNTEAFF